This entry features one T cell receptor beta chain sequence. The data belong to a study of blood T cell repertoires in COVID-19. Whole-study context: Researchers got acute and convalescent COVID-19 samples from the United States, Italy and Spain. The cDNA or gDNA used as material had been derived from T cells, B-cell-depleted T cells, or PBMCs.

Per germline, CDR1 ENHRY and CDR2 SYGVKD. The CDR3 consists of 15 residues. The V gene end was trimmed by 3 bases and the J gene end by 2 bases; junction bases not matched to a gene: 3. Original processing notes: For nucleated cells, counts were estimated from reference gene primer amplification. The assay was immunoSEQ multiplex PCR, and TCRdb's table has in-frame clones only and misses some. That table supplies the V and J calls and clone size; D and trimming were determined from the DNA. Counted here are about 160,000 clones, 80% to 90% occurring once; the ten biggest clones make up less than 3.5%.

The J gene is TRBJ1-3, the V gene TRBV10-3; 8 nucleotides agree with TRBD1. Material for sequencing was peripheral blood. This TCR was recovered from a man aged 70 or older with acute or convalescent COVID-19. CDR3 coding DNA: TGTGCCATCAGTGATCAGACAGGGGCTGGAAACACCATATATTTT. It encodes CAISDQTGAGNTIYF.